One sample yielded the 27 T cell receptor beta chains listed below, sequenced in a study of T cells after yellow fever vaccination. TCRdb re-called the 5' RACE reads through MiXCR, storing one row per CDR3 protein. The table includes more than 300,000 distinct CDR3 sequences, approximately 12% detected once. The starting material was CD4+ T cells sorted from PBMCs, obtained 45 days after the yellow fever booster vaccination. The receptors come from a man aged 18 to 35 who received the YFV17D yellow fever vaccine.

This clonotype has more than one count but fewer than ten. The chain recombines TRBV7-2 with TRBJ2-4; TRBD2 matches 9 bases. J gave up 8 bases and V 7 bases, and 3 bases lay outside the gene matches. Per germline, CDR1 SGHTA and CDR2 FQGNSA. This CDR3 region has 12 residues. The CDR3, as DNA: TGTGCCAGCACCGCGGGGGGGCACATTCAGTACTTC. It is translated as CASTAGGHIQYF.

The table lists this clonotype with a few counts. The rearrangement links TRBV4-2 to TRBJ2-3, with D unclear. Germline V gene sequence: CDR1 LGHNA, CDR2 YNFKEQ. This CDR3 contains 16 residues. V was trimmed by 1 base and J by 0 bases, leaving 11 bases between them. Here the CDR3 DNA reads TGTGCCAGCAGCCAAGTGGTGAACCCTAGCACAGATACGCAGTATTTT. Translated, it gives CASSQVVNPSTDTQYF.

The chain couples TRBV27 to TRBJ2-7; weak D call: TRBD2 (5 bases). Per the germline V gene, CDR1 is MNHEY and CDR2 is SMNVEV (reference sequence). Trimming left V 6 bases short and J 0 bases short, with 12 bases between. This CDR3 region has 14 residues. CDR3 in amino acids: CASSATGSSYEQYV. The CDR3 DNA reads as TGTGCCAGCAGCGCGACGGGGAGCTCCTACGAGCAGTACGTC.

J is TRBJ1-1 and V is TRBV30; D is possibly TRBD1 (6 bases). The CDR3 is 13 amino acids. Germline CDR1 is GTSNPN and CDR2 is SVGIG (reference sequence). V was clipped by 5 bases and J by 7 bases, with 17 bases between them. CDR3 sequence reads: CAWSTRGGNEAFF. Written as DNA, the CDR3 is TGTGCCTGGTCCACTAGGGGGGGAAATGAAGCTTTCTTT.

V is TRBV7-9 and J is TRBJ1-3, with D perhaps matching TRBD1 (5 bases). V lost 0 bases to trimming and J lost 4 bases, with 13 bases between them. The CDR3 covers 16 residues. CDR1 is SEHNR, CDR2 FQNEAQ, per germline (reference sequence). Written as DNA, the CDR3 is TGTGCCAGCAGCTTAGCGCCCGGGGCGGCCGGAAACACCATATATTTT. Protein product: CASSLAPGAAGNTIYF.

The J gene is TRBJ2-1, the V gene TRBV28; 7 bases are a match to TRBD2. Looked up from germline, CDR1 is MDHEN and CDR2 is SYDVKM. This CDR3 is built from 12 residues. J was trimmed by 10 bases and V by 8 bases; bases with no gene match: 8. CDR3 protein: CASLTSSGEQFF. The CDR3 DNA is TGTGCCAGCCTAACTTCTAGCGGAGAGCAGTTCTTC.

At least ten counts were recorded for this clonotype. DNA of the CDR3: TGTGCCAGCAGCCCGTATAGGTCGGCGCAGTATTTT. Translated, it gives CASSPYRSAQYF. V gene TRBV7-2 combines with J gene TRBJ2-3; D remains ambiguous. Germline V CDR1 and CDR2: SGHTA, FQGNSA. Trimming removed 5 bases from V and 10 bases from J, with 13 bases in between. This CDR3 is 12 amino acids long.

The sample holds a few counts of this clonotype. This chain connects TRBV9 to TRBJ2-1; D not resolved. This CDR3 spans 13 amino acids. V shed 4 bases and J shed 9 bases, with 14 bases lying between them. Germline V gene sequence: CDR1 SGDLS, CDR2 YYNGEE. The CDR3 nucleotides are TGTGCCAGCAGCCAGAGTCCGGTTGCTGAGCAGTTCTTC. It yields the protein CASSQSPVAEQFF.

V usage is TRBV12-3 or TRBV12-4 and J usage is TRBJ2-1; 7 nucleotides line up with TRBD1. This CDR3 comprises 15 residues. V lost 6 bases to trimming and J lost 0 bases; unmatched junction nucleotides: 5. CDR3 coding DNA: TGTGCCAGCAGAACCAGGGGGAGCTCCTACAATGAGCAGTTCTTC. Translation: CASRTRGSSYNEQFF.

This clonotype occurred many times. This chain connects TRBV5-1 to TRBJ2-1; D might be TRBD1 (5 bases). Germline lookup yields CDR1 SGHRS and CDR2 YFSETQ. The CDR3 sequence is 15 residues long. Trimming pared 2 bases from V and 4 bases from J, leaving 13 bases between. CDR3 sequence: CASSFGGAAYNEQFF. CDR3 sequence (DNA): TGCGCCAGCAGCTTTGGTGGGGCAGCATACAATGAGCAGTTCTTC.

There are many counts of this clonotype. The CDR3 DNA reads as TGTGCCAGCAGCCAAGATTTTCGCCGGGGAAGCTCCTACGAGCAGTACTTC. It encodes CASSQDFRRGSSYEQYF. J is TRBJ2-7 and V is TRBV4-2; D perhaps matches TRBD2 (5 bases). The ends were cut back, 0 bases at V and 0 bases at J, with 15 bases in the middle. CDR3 length: 17 residues. The germline V gene encodes CDR1 LGHNA and CDR2 YNFKEQ.

This clonotype was counted only a few times. The V and J genes are TRBV7-2 and TRBJ2-2, with D perhaps matching TRBD1 or TRBD2 (6 bases each). The germline V and J ends were trimmed by 5 bases and 8 bases, with 21 bases remaining between them. Germline assignment: CDR1 SGHTA and CDR2 FQGNSA. This CDR3 comprises 16 residues. The CDR3 nucleotides are TGTGCCAGCAGCCCCTTTCGGGGCAGGGGAGGTGGGGAGCTGTTTTTT. Amino acids: CASSPFRGRGGGELFF.

This clonotype was counted only a few times. This chain links TRBV6-6 with TRBJ1-4; the D gene is possibly TRBD1 (6 bases). V was shortened by 6 bases and J by 6 bases, with 14 bases between the two germline ends. CDR1 and CDR2 from the germline V gene are MNHNY and SVGAGI (reference sequence). This CDR3 has 14 amino acids. CDR3 in amino acids: CASRHREGDEKLFF. CDR3 sequence (DNA): TGTGCCAGCAGACACAGGGAAGGCGATGAAAAACTGTTTTTT.

The sample holds a few counts of this clonotype. This rearrangement joins TRBV5-1 to TRBJ2-4; TRBD1 matches at 7 bases. V trimming: 3 bases; J trimming: 7 bases; junction bases outside the gene matches: 4. This CDR3 comprises 13 residues. Per germline, CDR1 SGHRS and CDR2 YFSETQ. The CDR3: CASSSWTGNIQYF. The CDR3 DNA is TGCGCCAGCAGCTCCTGGACAGGTAACATTCAGTACTTC.

V usage is TRBV4-3 and J usage is TRBJ1-3; D unclear. Germline V lookup: CDR1 LGHNA, CDR2 YSLEER. With 0 bases removed from V and 0 bases from J, the gap between germline ends came to 9 bases. CDR3 length: 16 amino acids. The CDR3 loop is CASSQESQSSGNTIYF. In DNA, the CDR3 is TGCGCCAGCAGCCAAGAGTCCCAGAGCTCTGGAAACACCATATATTTT.

This clonotype has just a few counts. The genes are TRBV10-1 and TRBJ2-3; a weak D match, TRBD2 (5 bases). CDR3 length: 13 amino acids. V lost 4 bases, J lost 4 bases, and 9 bases lay in between. In germline, CDR1 is WNHNN, CDR2 SYGVQD (reference sequence). CDR3 protein: CASSAQRADTQYF. Written as DNA, the CDR3 is TGCGCCAGCAGTGCCCAGAGGGCAGATACGCAGTATTTT.

This clonotype showed up just a few times. The chain carries TRBV9 and TRBJ2-3, with D maybe TRBD1 (6 bases). The CDR3 is made up of 16 amino acids. CDR1 is SGDLS and CDR2 is YYNGEE in the germline V gene. The V end lost 1 base, the J end lost 4 bases, and 16 bases lay between the germline ends. CDR3 sequence reads: CASSVLGAVRPDTQYF. The CDR3 bases are TGTGCCAGCAGCGTATTGGGGGCCGTTCGACCAGATACGCAGTATTTT. The full variable domain, rest sourced from reference TRBV9 and TRBJ2-3, is DSGVTQTPKHLITATGQRVTLRCSPRSGDLSVYWYQQSLDQGLQFLIQYYNGEERAKGNILERFSAQQFPDLHSELNLSSLELGDSALYFCASSVLGAVRPDTQYFGPGTRLTVL.

Written as DNA, the CDR3 is TGTGCCAGCAGCTTAGGTCCGACAGGGGTCTACAATGAGCAGTTCTTC. Protein: CASSLGPTGVYNEQFF. This rearrangement joins TRBV7-2 to TRBJ2-1; 8 bases fit TRBD1. This CDR3 has 16 amino acids. CDR1 SGHTA and CDR2 FQGNSA come from the germline V gene. J was trimmed by 3 bases and V by 1 base; bases with no gene match: 5.

The rearrangement uses TRBV5-4 and TRBJ2-5, with a possible D match to TRBD1 (5 bases). The CDR3 length is 17 residues. The germline V gene has CDR1 SGHNT and CDR2 YYREEE (reference sequence). The germline V and J ends were trimmed by 0 bases and 4 bases, with 19 bases remaining between them. The CDR3 coding sequence is TGTGCCAGCAGCTTGGGTCGTGGAACAGGAATAGGAGAGACCCAGTACTTC. Translated, it gives CASSLGRGTGIGETQYF.

A few counts support this clonotype. The rearrangement joins TRBV14 to TRBJ1-6; maybe TRBD1 (5 bases). Germline V gives CDR1 SGHDN, CDR2 FVKESK. The V gene lost 2 bases and the J gene lost 17 bases, with 16 bases spanning the gap. This CDR3 comprises 13 residues. The CDR3: CASSQSHRNIFHF. In DNA, the CDR3 is TGTGCCAGCAGCCAAAGCCACAGGAACATCTTCCACTTT.

In this sample, this clonotype turned up once. The chain links TRBV6-6 to TRBJ2-2, with D possibly matching TRBD1 (6 bases). Trimming took 2 bases from V and 7 from J, leaving 14 bases between them. CDR1 MNHNY and CDR2 SVGAGI come from the germline V gene (reference sequence). This CDR3 has 15 residues. The CDR3 DNA reads as TGTGCCAGCAGTTACGGAGAATCACAGGGCGGGGAGCTGTTTTTT. This sequence encodes CASSYGESQGGELFF.

The chain recombines TRBV20-1 with TRBJ1-5, with TRBD1 matching over 7 bases. The CDR3 has 13 residues. V lost 6 bases and J lost 9; bases outside the gene matches: 11. CDR1 is DFQATT, CDR2 SNEGSKA, per germline (reference sequence). As DNA, the CDR3 is TGCAGTGCCGTAAACAGGGGCCAGGCGCCCCAGCATTTT. As protein: CSAVNRGQAPQHF.

A few counts support this clonotype. The chain couples TRBV7-3 to TRBJ1-1; TRBD1 might be the D (5 bases). Germline CDR1 reads SGHTA; CDR2 reads FQGTGA. The CDR3 extends over 16 amino acids. Trimming removed 0 bases from V and 0 bases from J, with 11 bases in between. CDR3 protein: CASSLTGGVLNTEAFF. The CDR3 nucleotides are TGTGCCAGCAGCTTAACGGGAGGGGTTCTGAACACTGAAGCTTTCTTT.

This clonotype has just a few counts. The rearrangement joins TRBV7-2 to TRBJ1-5; D is unresolved. This CDR3 region has 12 residues. The V gene lost 4 bases and the J gene lost 3 bases, with 4 bases spanning the gap. The germline V gene encodes CDR1 SGHTA and CDR2 FQGNSA. DNA for the CDR3: TGTGCCAGCAGCTACTTCAATCAGCCCCAGCATTTT. It specifies CASSYFNQPQHF.

The chain combines TRBV7-2 with TRBJ2-7; no clear D. V lost 5 bases, J lost 4 bases, and 6 bases lay in between. The CDR3 is 11 residues long. CDR1 and CDR2 (germline): SGHTA, FQGNSA. The CDR3 coding sequence is TGTGCCAGCAGCGGGTTTTACGAGCAGTACTTC. Translated, it gives CASSGFYEQYF.

This clonotype was counted only a few times. V is TRBV5-1 and J is TRBJ1-2; no definite D call. The V gene's germline CDR1 is SGHRS and CDR2 YFSETQ. The CDR3 runs to 16 residues. Trimming took 0 bases from V and 4 from J, leaving 16 bases between them. In nucleotides, the CDR3 is TGCGCCAGCAGCTTGGAGGCAGTCCGTTATGCCTATGGCTACACCTTC. It specifies CASSLEAVRYAYGYTF.

The V call is TRBV7-2, the J call TRBJ1-4; D is ambiguous. V was shortened by 3 bases and J by 0 bases, with 17 bases between the two germline ends. The germline V gene encodes CDR1 SGHTA and CDR2 FQGNSA. There are 18 residues in the CDR3. CDR3 bases: TGTGCCAGCAGCTTCCACGGACGGTTACCACCAACTAATGAAAAACTGTTTTTT. Translated, it gives CASSFHGRLPPTNEKLFF. Combining the CDR3 with reference TRBV7-2 and TRBJ1-4 gives the whole variable domain GAGVSQSPSNKVTEKGKDVELRCDPISGHTALYWYRQSLGQGLEFLIYFQGNSAPDKSGLPSDRFSAERTGGSVSTLTIQRTQQEDSAVYLCASSFHGRLPPTNEKLFFGSGTQLSVL.